The 15 T cell receptor beta chains in this list originate from one sample, sequenced in a study of shared clonotypes between healthy human individuals. Sequencing was performed with immunoSEQ multiplex PCR; in TCRdb, only in-frame clones are kept and a portion is missing. The sample yields around 2.1 million clones, 90% to 97% seen once. Sequenced sample: naive CD4+ T cells sorted from blood. Subset of the sample: CD45RA+ positively selected. Receptors originate from a man younger than 35 in good health.

V usage is TRBV27 and J usage is TRBJ2-7, with a tentative D call TRBD1 (6 bases). The CDR3 sequence is 15 residues long. The V end was cut by 3 bases, the J end by 4 bases, with 16 bases between. Germline CDR1 is MNHEY and CDR2 is SMNVEV (reference sequence). In DNA, the CDR3 is TGTGCCAGCAGTTTTCAGGGGAGTGGGTGGTACGAGCAGTACTTC. Protein product: CASSFQGSGWYEQYF.

The chain is built from TRBV2 and TRBJ2-7, with 9 bases fitting TRBD2. The CDR3 is 13 residues long. V lost 6 bases to trimming and J lost 5 bases; unmatched junction nucleotides: 5. The germline gives CDR1 SNHLY, CDR2 FYNNEI. CDR3 sequence: CASRLAGVDEQYF. The CDR3 bases are TGTGCCAGCAGGTTAGCGGGAGTAGACGAGCAGTACTTC.

The chain links TRBV10-3 to TRBJ1-4, with a possible D match to TRBD1 (6 bases). Looked up from germline, CDR1 is ENHRY and CDR2 is SYGVKD. This CDR3 is built from 18 residues. Trimming cost V 2 bases and J 0 bases, with 16 bases left between them. CDR3 region: CAISESQGTGSTNEKLFF. CDR3 sequence (DNA): TGTGCCATCAGTGAGAGCCAGGGGACCGGGTCAACTAATGAAAAACTGTTTTTT.

The chain carries TRBV5-1 and TRBJ1-4; 10 nucleotides agree with TRBD1. The CDR3 is 15 residues long. Trimming removed 4 bases from V and 5 bases from J; junction bases left unmatched: 5. In germline, CDR1 is SGHRS, CDR2 YFSETQ. The CDR3 loop reads CASSQGQGGNEKLFF. CDR3 sequence (DNA): TGCGCCAGCAGCCAAGGACAGGGGGGAAATGAAAAACTGTTTTTT.

The chain couples TRBV19 to TRBJ2-3; 9 nucleotides line up with TRBD1. The CDR3 extends over 15 amino acids. V lost 5 bases and J lost 6; bases outside the gene matches: 9. Germline loops: CDR1 LNHDA, CDR2 SQIVND (reference sequence). Here the CDR3 DNA reads TGTGCCAGTAGTTTCCGGGACAGGGTTTGGGATACGCAGTATTTT. It is translated as CASSFRDRVWDTQYF.

The rearrangement links TRBV6-5 to TRBJ1-2; D remains ambiguous. The CDR3 sequence is 15 residues long. From germline, CDR1 is MNHEY and CDR2 SVGAGI. V shed 7 bases and J shed 0 bases, with 15 bases lying between them. Here the CDR3 DNA reads TGTGCCAGCACGTTGGCCATGGGAACTAACTATGGCTACACCTTC. It is translated as CASTLAMGTNYGYTF.

The CDR3 DNA is TGTGCCAGCAGCCGCGGGAGGGAAACAGATACGCAGTATTTT. Amino acids: CASSRGRETDTQYF. The chain uses TRBV6-6 and TRBJ2-3, with 9 bases aligning to TRBD2. Germline values: CDR1 MNHNY, CDR2 SVGAGI (reference sequence). The CDR3 runs 14 residues. J lost 3 bases, V lost 6 bases, and 4 bases had no gene match.

This clone was counted a single time. The J gene is TRBJ1-2, the V gene TRBV11-2; D possibly corresponds to TRBD1 (5 bases). This CDR3 spans 16 amino acids. The germline gives CDR1 SGHAT, CDR2 FQNNGV. Deletions cut 0 bases from V and 1 base from J, with 12 bases between. The DNA of the CDR3 is TGTGCCAGCAGCTTAGATCATGCGGGGGTTAACTATGGCTACACCTTC. This translates into CASSLDHAGVNYGYTF.

The V gene is TRBV2, the J gene TRBJ1-2; D possibly corresponds to TRBD1 (6 bases). This CDR3 is built from 14 residues. Trimming shortened V by 5 bases and J by 5 bases, and 15 bases separated the two germline ends. Germline values: CDR1 SNHLY, CDR2 FYNNEI. DNA for the CDR3: TGTGCCAGCAGTTCCACAGGGAGGAGGTATGGCTACACCTTC. This translates into CASSSTGRRYGYTF.

The V gene is TRBV5-1, the J gene TRBJ2-7, with D unresolved. The V gene lost 0 bases and the J gene lost 6 bases, with 7 bases spanning the gap. CDR1 SGHRS and CDR2 YFSETQ come from the germline V gene. This CDR3 contains 12 residues. CDR3 sequence (DNA): TGCGCCAGCAGCTTGGGTAGTATCGAGCAGTACTTC. Translation gives CASSLGSIEQYF.

V and J are TRBV5-1 and TRBJ2-2; TRBD1 agrees at 9 bases. With 4 bases clipped from V and 4 bases from J, the junction kept 11 bases outside the gene matches. The germline CDR1 and CDR2 sequences are SGHRS and YFSETQ. This CDR3 is 17 amino acids long. CDR3 amino acids: CASSKYRDRVGTGELFF. The CDR3 coding sequence is TGCGCCAGCAGCAAATACCGGGACAGGGTCGGCACCGGGGAGCTGTTTTTT.

V and J are TRBV5-4 and TRBJ1-2, with a tentative D call TRBD1 (5 bases). Germline values: CDR1 SGHNT, CDR2 YYREEE (reference sequence). The CDR3 is 13 amino acids. V gave up 0 bases and J gave up 6 bases, with 9 bases separating them. The CDR3: CASSLVGADGYTF. CDR3 coding DNA: TGTGCCAGCAGCTTGGTAGGGGCGGATGGCTACACCTTC.

Concerning this clone itself: At the DNA level, this CDR3 is encoded by other sequences in the same sample as well. The chain links TRBV2 to TRBJ1-1; D is perhaps TRBD1 (5 bases). The CDR3 is made up of 13 amino acids. CDR1 is SNHLY, CDR2 FYNNEI, per germline. The V end was cut by 5 bases, the J end by 4 bases, with 11 bases between. The CDR3 reads CASSSGRGTEAFF. In DNA, the CDR3 is TGTGCCAGCAGTTCAGGGAGGGGCACTGAAGCTTTCTTT.

V usage is TRBV7-2 and J usage is TRBJ2-7; TRBD2 might be the D (5 bases). Germline lookup yields CDR1 SGHTA and CDR2 FQGNSA. V dropped 3 bases and J dropped 5 bases, with 11 bases sitting between them. CDR3 length equals 13 residues. CDR3 amino acids: CASSFGSGHEQYF. CDR3 DNA sequence: TGTGCCAGCAGCTTTGGCAGCGGCCACGAGCAGTACTTC. The full variable domain, with the rest looked up from reference TRBV7-2 and TRBJ2-7, is GAGVSQSPSNKVTEKGKDVELRCDPISGHTALYWYRQSLGQGLEFLIYFQGNSAPDKSGLPSDRFSAERTGGSVSTLTIQRTQQEDSAVYLCASSFGSGHEQYFGPGTRLTVT.

The chain carries TRBV2 and TRBJ1-1, with a weak D call TRBD1 (6 bases). CDR3 length equals 12 residues. CDR1 SNHLY and CDR2 FYNNEI come from the germline V gene. The V end was cut by 6 bases, the J end by 10 bases, with 15 bases between. CDR3 bases: TGTGCCAGCAGCCCTCTTCAGGGGCGAGCTTTCTTT. The encoded protein is CASSPLQGRAFF.